These T cell receptor beta chains were read from a single sample in a study of T cells in Graves' hyperthyroidism and ophthalmopathy. TCRdb itself ran the multiplex PCR reads through MiXCR, one entry per CDR3 protein. Of over 250,000 distinct CDR3 sequences detected, about a sixth appear once; the ten largest clones hold less than 70%. Sequenced: blood. The receptor source for this set is a woman between 55 and 75 years old with Graves' ophthalmopathy. The CDR3 runs from the conserved cysteine through the conserved F or W. D genes are given only for firm matches. Clone size, where shown, is once, few, many, or a class for clones that have expanded.

clone_size j_call d_call v_call cdr3_aa cdr3_nt
many TRBJ1-1 . TRBV5-1 CASSFLKDGTEAFF TGCGCCAGCAGCTTCCTTAAGGACGGAACTGAAGCTTTCTTT
few TRBJ1-5 . TRBV10-3 CPISQDPGNQPQHF TGTCCCATCAGCCAGGACCCTGGCAATCAGCCCCAGCATTTT
many TRBJ1-6 . TRBV5-4 CASSSDYNSPLHF TGTGCCAGCAGCTCCGACTATAATTCACCCCTCCACTTT
many TRBJ2-4 . TRBV7-2 CASSLFWVAEAKNIQYF TGTGCCAGCAGCTTATTTTGGGTAGCGGAAGCCAAAAACATTCAGTACTTC
few TRBJ1-1 . TRBV4-2 CASSQGGISTEAFF TGTGCCAGCAGCCAAGGAGGGATCTCTACTGAAGCTTTCTTT
. TRBJ1-1 . TRBV5-5 CASSLGSGGLNTEAFF TGTGCCAGCAGCTTGGGGTCTGGGGGCTTGAACACTGAAGCTTTCTTT
. TRBJ2-7 TRBD1 TRBV2 CASSVRRTGNYEQYF TGTGCCAGCAGTGTACGGAGGACAGGGAACTACGAGCAGTACTTC
. TRBJ1-2 . TRBV18 CASSPPISYNYGYTF TGTGCCAGCTCACCACCGATCAGCTATAACTATGGCTACACCTTC
few TRBJ2-7 TRBD1 TRBV6-2/TRBV6-3 CASSYQTGDQYF TGTGCCAGCAGTTACCAGACAGGGGATCAGTACTTC
few TRBJ2-1 TRBD2 TRBV3-1 CASNERGVYNEQFF TGTGCCAGCAACGAGCGGGGGGTGTACAATGAGCAGTTCTTC
. TRBJ1-5 TRBD1 TRBV18 CASSIGQGSNQPQHF TGTGCCAGCTCAATAGGACAGGGTAGCAATCAGCCCCAGCATTTT
many TRBJ1-5 . TRBV28 CASRQGTVDYPQHF TGTGCCAGCAGACAAGGGACGGTGGATTATCCCCAGCATTTT
many TRBJ2-2 TRBD1 TRBV24-1 CATSEGTGWNTGELFF TGTGCCACCAGTGAGGGGACAGGGTGGAACACCGGGGAGCTGTTTTTT